This is a list of T cell receptor beta chains from one sample in a study of blood T cell repertoires in COVID-19. Produced via immunoSEQ multiplex PCR; TCRdb's table is partial and in-frame only. The profile shows approximately 110,000 clones, 85% of them singletons. The sample was peripheral blood. The receptors were sampled from a man between 35 and 55 years old with acute or convalescent COVID-19. Each CDR3 is given with its conserved first and last residue. D genes are given only for firm matches. Where a row states a size, it is once, few, many or the class of an expanded clone; other rows omit it.

d_call j_call v_call clone_size cdr3_aa cdr3_nt
. TRBJ2-7 TRBV30 . CAWRPVPGLESSYEQYF TGTGCCTGGAGGCCAGTACCGGGACTTGAGAGCTCCTACGAGCAGTACTTC
. TRBJ2-1 TRBV9 . CASSPAGRSYNEQFF TGTGCCAGCAGCCCCGCGGGACGCTCCTACAATGAGCAGTTCTTC
TRBD2 TRBJ2-4 TRBV19 . CASRERGINIQYF TGTGCCAGTAGAGAGCGGGGCATAAACATTCAGTACTTC
. TRBJ2-6 TRBV11-2 . CASRRGTGANVLTF TGTGCCAGCAGAAGGGGGACTGGGGCCAACGTCCTGACTTTC
. TRBJ2-5 TRBV18 . CASSGETQYF TGTGCCAGCTCAGGCGAGACCCAGTACTTC
TRBD1 TRBJ1-6 TRBV27 . CASSLRGQGVGSPLHF TGTGCCAGCAGTTTACGGGGACAGGGAGTTGGGTCACCCCTCCACTTT
. TRBJ2-5 TRBV7-8 . CASSFNRETQYF TGTGCCAGCAGCTTCAATCGGGAGACCCAGTACTTC
. TRBJ2-7 TRBV7-8 few CASSSGWEQYF TGTGCCAGCAGCTCCGGTTGGGAGCAGTACTTC
. TRBJ2-7 TRBV7-2 . CASSLRDTFHEQYF TGTGCCAGCAGCTTAAGGGACACGTTCCACGAGCAGTACTTC
. TRBJ1-2 TRBV2 . CASRSSGSDGYTF TGTGCCAGCAGGTCCTCGGGGTCGGATGGCTACACCTTC
. TRBJ1-1 TRBV27 . CASSTSWNTEAFF TGTGCCAGCAGTACTTCCTGGAACACTGAAGCTTTCTTT
. TRBJ1-6 TRBV21-1 . CASSNGAFGPLHF TGTGCCAGCAGCAACGGAGCCTTTGGACCCCTCCACTTT
. TRBJ2-4 TRBV4-1 . CASSQDGDWDIQYF TGCGCCAGCAGCCAAGACGGGGACTGGGACATTCAGTACTTC
TRBD1 TRBJ2-6 TRBV6-2/TRBV6-3 . CASSSRRDRRFSGANVLTF TGTGCCAGCAGCTCCCGCCGGGACAGGAGGTTCTCCGGGGCCAACGTCCTGACTTTC
TRBD1 TRBJ2-5 TRBV18 once CASSPGTGGAGETQYF TGTGCCAGCTCACCAGGGACAGGGGGCGCTGGGGAGACCCAGTACTTC
TRBD1 TRBJ2-7 TRBV4-2 . CASSQGGTDSSYEQYF TGTGCCAGCAGCCAAGGGGGGACAGATAGCTCCTACGAGCAGTACTTC
TRBD1 TRBJ2-6 TRBV18 . CASSRQGSGANVLTF TGTGCCAGCTCACGACAGGGCTCTGGGGCCAACGTCCTGACTTTC
TRBD1 TRBJ1-2 TRBV27 . CASSPFGTGGGYTF TGTGCCAGCAGTCCTTTTGGGACAGGGGGCGGCTACACCTTC
. TRBJ1-4 TRBV2 . CARTSTQGGEKLFF TGTGCCAGGACATCGACACAAGGCGGGGAAAAACTGTTTTTT
TRBD1 TRBJ2-3 TRBV15 . CATRVDRVLLDTQYF TGTGCCACCAGGGTAGACAGGGTCCTACTGGATACGCAGTATTTT
. TRBJ1-1 TRBV30 . CAWTRGGAFTEAFF TGTGCCTGGACCCGAGGGGGGGCGTTCACTGAAGCTTTCTTT
. TRBJ1-6 TRBV15 . CATSRDWGPSPLHF TGTGCCACCAGCAGAGATTGGGGCCCCTCACCCCTCCACTTT
. TRBJ1-5 TRBV6-6 . CASSYSSQGMPQHF TGTGCCAGCAGTTACTCATCCCAGGGTATGCCCCAGCATTTT
TRBD1 TRBJ2-2 TRBV6-5 . CASRSRDRYTGELFF TGTGCCAGCAGAAGTCGGGACAGGTACACCGGGGAGCTGTTTTTT
. TRBJ2-5 TRBV4-3 once CATPGGQETQYF TGCGCCACTCCAGGCGGGCAAGAGACCCAGTACTTC
. TRBJ2-2 TRBV28 few CASSSDGRRTGELFF TGTGCCAGCAGTTCCGACGGGAGACGCACCGGGGAGCTGTTTTTT
TRBD1 TRBJ2-7 TRBV6-5 few CASSYSTGGSYEQYF TGTGCCAGCAGTTACTCGACAGGGGGCTCCTACGAGCAGTACTTC
. TRBJ2-2 TRBV6-5 once CASSSHMDTGELFF TGTGCCAGCAGTTCACACATGGACACCGGGGAGCTGTTTTTT
. TRBJ2-2 TRBV18 . CASSPSGELFF TGTGCCAGCTCACCTAGCGGGGAGCTGTTTTTT
. TRBJ1-4 TRBV5-1 . CASSLGAPREKLFF TGCGCCAGCAGCTTAGGGGCTCCGAGGGAAAAACTGTTTTTT
TRBD1 TRBJ1-1 TRBV6-5 . CASSYRRQGANTEAFF TGTGCCAGCAGTTACAGAAGACAGGGGGCGAACACTGAAGCTTTCTTT
TRBD1 TRBJ1-5 TRBV18 few CASSGGQAPNQPQHF TGTGCCAGCTCGGGGGGACAGGCTCCCAATCAGCCCCAGCATTTT
. TRBJ2-7 TRBV25-1 . CASMTGQPYEQYF TGTGCCAGCATGACGGGACAACCCTACGAGCAGTACTTC
TRBD1 TRBJ1-2 TRBV7-2 . CASSSPPPGQPNYGYTF TGTGCCAGCAGCTCCCCCCCTCCGGGACAGCCAAACTATGGCTACACCTTC
. TRBJ1-1 TRBV7-2 . CASSLRTAMNTEAFF TGTGCCAGCAGCTTAAGGACAGCTATGAACACTGAAGCTTTCTTT
TRBD1 TRBJ1-6 TRBV28 once CASSSAGVQGDNSPLHF TGTGCCAGCAGTTCGGCCGGTGTCCAGGGGGATAATTCACCCCTCCACTTT
TRBD1 TRBJ2-5 TRBV5-6 . CASSLEGQGALETQYF TGTGCCAGCAGCTTGGAGGGACAGGGGGCCTTGGAGACCCAGTACTTC
TRBD2 TRBJ2-5 TRBV7-7 . CASSPGSGGMSDQYF TGTGCTAGCAGCCCAGGGAGCGGGGGGATGTCGGACCAGTACTTC
TRBD1 TRBJ1-2 TRBV27 . CASRRTGVGDGYTF TGTGCCAGCAGAAGAACAGGGGTGGGGGATGGCTACACCTTC
TRBD1 TRBJ2-7 TRBV29-1 . CSVGKGGAPMEQYF TGCAGCGTTGGAAAAGGGGGCGCTCCTATGGAGCAGTACTTC
. TRBJ1-6 TRBV11-2 . CASSLFPEPYNSPLHF TGTGCCAGCAGCTTATTCCCGGAGCCCTATAATTCACCCCTCCACTTT
. TRBJ1-2 TRBV6-5 . CASNQGVSYGYTF TGTGCCAGCAACCAGGGCGTTTCCTATGGCTACACCTTC
TRBD2 TRBJ2-1 TRBV14 few CASSRGLAGNNEQFF TGTGCCAGCAGCAGGGGACTAGCGGGAAACAATGAGCAGTTCTTC
. TRBJ1-2 TRBV12-3/TRBV12-4 . CASSSRGDYGYTF TGTGCCAGCAGTTCGAGAGGTGACTATGGCTACACCTTC
TRBD2 TRBJ2-5 TRBV4-1 . CASSQGPERGYKETQYF TGCGCCAGCAGCCAAGGGCCGGAGCGGGGGTACAAAGAGACCCAGTACTTC